This T cell receptor beta chain was recovered during a study of regulatory T cells in long-lasting Graves disease. Arm-PCR of CDR3 regions and iRepertoire HTBI primers were the basis on which TCR beta libraries were built. MiXCR was run by TCRdb on the multiplex PCR reads, yielding one entry per CDR3 protein. The sample shows about 350,000 distinct CDR3 sequences, 15% to 20% of them seen only once. Sample time point: newly diagnosed GD, antithyroid drugs for less than 3 months. TCR sequences were obtained from RNA taken from PBMCs. V trimming: 4 bases; J trimming: 4 bases; junction bases outside the gene matches: 3. This CDR3 has 14 amino acids. The germline gives CDR1 LNHNV, CDR2 YYDKDF (reference sequence). This sample was shared with a second study, whose subject was T cells in Graves' hyperthyroidism and ophthalmopathy. That paper states: No progression to ophthalmopathy during 18 months of follow-up defined stable disease. TCR CDR3 regions were first amplified by RT-PCR with HTBI primers.

The gene calls are TRBV15 and TRBJ2-5; 10 positions agree with TRBD1. The sample consisted of peripheral blood mononuclear cells (PBMCs), taken at new diagnosis, from a patient treated with antithyroid drugs. This TCR was recovered from a woman aged 18-29 years with Graves disease. CDR3 region: CATSKTGGRETQYF. The CDR3 DNA is TGTGCCACCAGCAAGACAGGGGGCAGAGAGACCCAGTACTTC. The variable domain in full, with the rest retrieved from reference TRBV15 and TRBJ2-5, is DAMVIQNPRYQVTQFGKPVTLSCSQTLNHNVMYWYQQKSSQAPKLLFHYYDKDFNNEADTPDNFQSRRPNTSFCFLDIRSPGLGDTAMYLCATSKTGGRETQYFGPGTRLLVL.